Shown below are 8 T cell receptor beta chains from a single sample sequenced in a study of blood T cell repertoires in COVID-19 (dated by TCRdb to the early 2020s). The protocol used for the library was the immunoSEQ multiplex PCR assay. The source is immuneACCESS, and TCRdb retained only in-frame sequences with V and J called. Part of the clones is not carried over; for the studies checked, unresolved V genes explain less than half of this, and the remainder is unexplained. The table for this sample lists around 110,000 clones; over 75% of them were counted only once. The top ten clonotypes cover less than 2% of the sample. Sequencing used peripheral blood. Source of these receptors: a human donor with active COVID-19. The donor label of this sample is uncertain.

The V call is TRBV12-5, the J call TRBJ2-2; 7 nucleotides line up with TRBD1. V lost 7 bases to trimming and J lost 5 bases; unmatched junction nucleotides: 16. Germline V gene lookup returns CDR1 LGHNT and CDR2 FRNRAP. This CDR3 has 17 residues. CDR3 DNA sequence: TGTGCTAGTGCCGAGTCTAAGGGGGCCGAACTGACCGGGGAGCTGTTTTTT. This encodes CASAESKGAELTGELFF.

In this sample, this clone turned up once. The chain uses TRBV21-1 and TRBJ1-2; the table's D call, TRBD1, has no DNA check behind it. TRBV21-1 is listed as a pseudogene. The CDR3 spans 20 residues. The DNA of the CDR3 is TGTGCCAGCAGCAAAGAAAGTTTGGAAGGGGGTTCTAACTGGAACTATGGCTACACCTTC. Translating gives CASSKESLEGGSNWNYGYTF.

The genes are TRBV5-6 and TRBJ2-1; D might be TRBD1 (5 bases). The germline V gene has CDR1 SGHDT and CDR2 YYEEEE. V lost 1 base, J lost 9 bases, and 14 bases lay in between. The CDR3 covers 14 residues. CDR3: CASSLTGFYGEQFF. CDR3 coding DNA: TGTGCCAGCAGCTTGACAGGTTTCTACGGTGAGCAGTTCTTC.

The J gene is TRBJ2-7, the V gene TRBV28; TRBD2 might be the D (5 bases). This CDR3 is 13 amino acids long. Trimming shortened V by 8 bases and J by 1 base, and 12 bases separated the two germline ends. In germline, CDR1 is MDHEN, CDR2 SYDVKM. Written as DNA, the CDR3 is TGTGCCAGCGGTAGAGGGAGATCCTACGAGCAGTACTTC. This translates into CASGRGRSYEQYF.

The chain couples TRBV7-6 to TRBJ1-4, with D maybe TRBD1 (5 bases). V gave up 5 bases and J gave up 7 bases, with 17 bases separating them. Germline V gene data show CDR1 as SGHVS and CDR2 as FNYEAQ. The CDR3 has 15 amino acids. The CDR3 DNA sequence: TGTGCCAGCAGCCCGAACCAGGGAGGTGGTGAAAAACTGTTTTTT. Protein product: CASSPNQGGGEKLFF.

The gene calls are TRBV27 and TRBJ2-5; unclear D gene. CDR1 and CDR2 (germline): MNHEY, SMNVEV (reference sequence). CDR3 size: 14 residues. V lost 3 bases, J lost 5 bases, and 13 bases lay in between. CDR3 bases: TGTGCCAGCAGTTTTCATGGCAGGATGGAGACCCAGTACTTC. This sequence encodes CASSFHGRMETQYF.

The chain uses TRBV27 and TRBJ1-2, with TRBD1 identical over 10 bases. From germline, CDR1 is MNHEY and CDR2 SMNVEV (reference sequence). CDR3 length equals 15 residues. With 3 bases clipped from V and 5 bases from J, the junction kept 6 bases outside the gene matches. The CDR3 coding sequence is TGTGCCAGCAGTTTTAGACAGGGGGCGGGGTATGGCTACACCTTC. This codes for CASSFRQGAGYGYTF.

V is TRBV19 and J is TRBJ1-1, with TRBD1 matching 7 bases. With V trimmed by 2 bases and J by 1 base, 7 bases remained unmatched. The V gene's germline CDR1 is LNHDA and CDR2 SQIVND (reference sequence). The CDR3 sequence is 16 residues long. The CDR3 region is CASSISLDRANTEAFF. For the CDR3, the DNA is TGTGCCAGTAGTATATCCCTCGACAGGGCGAACACTGAAGCTTTCTTT.